Sequencing of this T cell receptor (beta chain) was carried out in a study of spatial heterogeneity in lung cancer. Study-level information: The library had UMIs, and each TCR and UMI pair averaged more than ten raw reads. General study points: The study found that expanded intratumoral alpha and beta TCR counts tracked tumor mutation counts.

This clonotype qualifies as medium-sized. Its cognate antigen is unknown. Indicated time point: sample taken at primary tumor resection. From tumor, nontumor lung or frozen PBMC, whole RNA was taken unsorted for sequencing. TCRdb redid the calling of the 5' RACE reads with MiXCR, one entry per CDR3 protein. The sample carries about 7,100 distinct CDR3 sequences, roughly 7.5% recorded once. V lost 5 bases and J lost 8, with 18 bases in between. CDR1 LGHDT and CDR2 YNNKEL come from the germline V gene (reference sequence). This CDR3 has 14 amino acids. J is TRBJ1-2 and V is TRBV3-1, with D unclear. This clonotype was sampled from a male donor with early-stage non-small cell lung cancer. The source material was lung tumor tissue, sampled at surgery. CDR3 sequence reads: CASSIRRTTAGYTF. CDR3 nucleotide sequence: TGTGCCAGCAGCATTAGACGGACCACCGCGGGCTACACCTTC. Full variable domain (remainder filled in from reference TRBV3-1 and TRBJ1-2): DTAVSQTPKYLVTQMGNDKSIKCEQNLGHDTMYWYKQDSKKFLKIMFSYNNKELIINETVPNRFSPKSPDKAHLNLHINSLELGDSAVYFCASSIRRTTAGYTFGSGTRLTVV.